Sequencing of this TCR beta chain was carried out in a study of vaccination and CD4 T cells after COVID-19. On the study more broadly: Convalescent patients gave post-COVID blood a median around 91 days post-diagnosis, range 35 to 161. General study findings and limits: Convalescent patients had a median about 90% of reactive clones appearing only post-vaccination.

CDR1 is SGHVS and CDR2 is FNYEAQ in the germline V gene. Trimming removed 3 bases from V and 2 bases from J, with 8 bases in between. This CDR3 has 14 residues. Oncomine TCR Beta short-read sequencing was applied to DNA from cultured CD4+ T cells. The source of extracted genomic DNA was cultured CD4+ T cells. TCRdb recomputed calls from the PCR reads with MiXCR, one row per CDR3 protein. In the table there are fewer than 4,500 distinct CDR3 sequences, roughly 30% of which are singletons. Documented treatment: roughly nine-day PBMC culture with coronavirus spike peptide pools or control peptides (ViraFEST assay). Positive PCR dates spanned March to December 2020, predating US Alpha, Beta and Delta variants. Concerning this clonotype itself: The antigen remains unidentified.

The sample taken for sequencing was CD4+ T cells from blood, cultured in vitro. The source is a human donor who had recovered from COVID-19. The chain links TRBV7-6 to TRBJ2-1, with D unresolved. The CDR3 DNA reads as TGTGCCAGCAGCTTTGATCGGCCCTACAATGAGCAGTTCTTC. Translated, it gives CASSFDRPYNEQFF.